The present T cell receptor (beta chain) was sequenced within a study of post-analysis software for immune sequencing data. Overall study context: The disease courses spanned relapsing-remitting, secondary progressive and progressive-relapsing forms of multiple sclerosis. Findings of the study overall: The study found TRBV5-6, TRBV5-1 and TRBV20-1 among roughly 5 TRBV segments more frequent in patients than controls.

Built from TCR beta cDNA, the libraries had unique molecular identifiers in them. When roughly 0.9 to 10 million T cells were used, they gave some 540,000 cDNA molecules. TCRdb itself ran the PCR reads through MiXCR, one entry per CDR3 protein. Here the sample spans approximately 730,000 distinct CDR3 sequences, about 32% being singletons. This CDR3 is built from 14 residues. The germline gives CDR1 DFQATT, CDR2 SNEGSKA (reference sequence). J was trimmed by 0 bases and V by 5 bases; bases with no gene match: 4. With respect to this clonotype: Antigen specificity is unknown.

The chain has TRBV20-1 and TRBJ2-1, with 7 bases fitting TRBD1. The source is a girl under 18 with multiple sclerosis. The sample taken for sequencing was blood. Here the CDR3 DNA reads TGCAGTGCTGGAGGACAGGACTCCTACAATGAGCAGTTCTTC. This sequence encodes CSAGGQDSYNEQFF.